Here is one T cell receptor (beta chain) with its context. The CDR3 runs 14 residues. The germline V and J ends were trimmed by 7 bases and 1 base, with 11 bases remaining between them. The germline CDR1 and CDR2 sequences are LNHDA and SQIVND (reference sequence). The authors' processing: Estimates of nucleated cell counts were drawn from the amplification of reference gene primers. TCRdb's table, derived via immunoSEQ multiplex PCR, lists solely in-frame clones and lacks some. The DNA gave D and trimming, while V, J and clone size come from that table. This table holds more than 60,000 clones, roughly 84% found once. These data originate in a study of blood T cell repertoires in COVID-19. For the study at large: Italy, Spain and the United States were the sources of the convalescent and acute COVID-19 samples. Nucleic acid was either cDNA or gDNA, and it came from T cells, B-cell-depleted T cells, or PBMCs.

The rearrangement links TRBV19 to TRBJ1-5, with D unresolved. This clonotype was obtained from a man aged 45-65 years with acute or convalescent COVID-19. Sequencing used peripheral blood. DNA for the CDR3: TGTGCCAGTACTGACGGAGGGAGCAATCAGCCCCAGCATTTT. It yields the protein CASTDGGSNQPQHF.